This T cell receptor (beta chain) was observed in a study of blood T cell repertoires in COVID-19 (dated by TCRdb to the early 2020s). With respect to the entire study: Samples covering the acute and convalescent phases of COVID-19 were provided by collaborators in the United States, Italy and Spain. The prospective study material was composed of cDNA or gDNA derived from T cells, B-cell-depleted T cells, or PBMCs. Subjects who had been exposed to COVID-19, were actively infected with it, or had recovered from it provided the deeply sampled blood TCRbeta repertoires that made up the dataset. The repertoires were released in a freely available public database intended as a resource for research on the immune response to SARS-CoV-2. Samples came from the ongoing ImmuneRACE study (first 160 participants) plus 1,254 subjects from 6 global collaborators. The sample metadata nearly always contained a de-identified subject ID, COVID-19 status, age in years and sex. Where available, HLA class I and class II types were taken from metadata supplied by the sample provider and were not determined by assay-based typing.

The study at large found these results: Clinical and demographic metadata were provided uncurated, with the amount varying by source and participant.

Turning to this clone: Its antigen remains unidentified. No per-base quality is available; no much larger clone lies one base away.

TCRbeta CDR3 regions were amplified from genomic DNA using the immunoSEQ Assay, a bias-controlled multiplex PCR. On the authors' methods: The number of nucleated cells in each sample was estimated by amplification of reference gene primers within the assay. To quantify the absolute abundance of each unique TCRbeta CDR3 rearrangement, sequence reads were collapsed and filtered. For each sample, productive Simpson clonality was calculated as the square root of Simpson's diversity index over productive rearrangements. TCRdb took this table from immuneACCESS and kept in-frame rearrangements with V and J called. Such tables lack part of the clones; where checked against another copy, unresolved V genes explain under half of the gap, and the rest is unexplained. V and J calls plus clone size are reproduced from that table; the DNA served to infer D and trimming. In all, the sample holds about 170,000 clones, and approximately 89% of those were seen once. The ten largest clones take up approximately 3.5% of the sample.

The collaborating institutions used their own protocols to collect whole blood in K2EDTA tubes. For TCRbeta analysis, collaborator samples were shipped as frozen whole blood, as isolated PBMCs, or as DNA extracted from either sample type. Including the terminal cysteine and phenylalanine, the CDR3 comprises 15 residues. The entry retains the CDR3 DNA only, 45 bases that are in frame from base 1. The germline V gene supplies CDR1 SGHDT and CDR2 YYEEEE. V is pared back by 1 base and J by 0 bases, with 5 bases lying between the germline termini. The sequenced sample consisted of peripheral blood. The source is a man between 65 and 85 years old with acute or convalescent COVID-19. The V gene is TRBV5-6 and the J gene is TRBJ1-6; no D segment can be confidently identified. For the CDR3, the sequence is CASSLYSSYNSPLHF. The DNA sequence reads TGTGCCAGCAGCTTGTACAGCTCCTATAATTCACCCCTCCACTTT.